These 15 T cell receptor beta chains share one sample of origin, sequenced in a study of blood T cell repertoires in COVID-19. The assay was immunoSEQ multiplex PCR, and TCRdb's table has in-frame clones only and misses some. The sample contains about 210,000 clones, more than 80% of which appear only once. Sequencing was performed on PBMCs or T cells enriched from blood (not recorded which). These receptors came from a man aged 25 to 45 who had recovered from COVID-19.

This chain joins TRBV12-3 or TRBV12-4 and TRBJ2-2; D gene ambiguous. The CDR3 has 12 amino acids. V was clipped by 6 bases and J by 3 bases, with 5 bases between them. The CDR3 bases are TGTGCCAGCAGCCTCGACACCGGGGAGCTGTTTTTT. Its protein is CASSLDTGELFF.

The chain carries TRBV3-1 (or the pseudogene TRBV3-2) and TRBJ2-1, with D unresolved. The CDR3 consists of 14 residues. Germline CDR1 reads LGHDT; CDR2 reads YNNKEL (reference sequence). Trimming removed 3 bases at V and 6 bases at J, with 12 bases between. The CDR3: CASSQVDFANEQFF. DNA for the CDR3: TGTGCCAGCAGCCAGGTCGACTTCGCCAATGAGCAGTTCTTC.

This chain connects TRBV27 to TRBJ2-4, with 7 bases matching TRBD1. The CDR3 is 14 amino acids. J gave up 6 bases and V 2 bases, and 4 bases lay outside the gene matches. Germline CDR1 and CDR2: MNHEY and SMNVEV (reference sequence). The CDR3 loop reads CASSLRDSRNIQYF. The CDR3 DNA is TGTGCCAGCAGTTTAAGGGACAGTAGAAACATTCAGTACTTC.

The chain employs TRBV10-3 and TRBJ1-4, with 7 positions matching TRBD1. There are 16 residues in the CDR3. V trimming: 3 bases; J trimming: 8 bases; junction bases outside the gene matches: 12. Germline V gene data show CDR1 as ENHRY and CDR2 as SYGVKD. Here the CDR3 reads CAISDYVRDSGEKLFF. Here the CDR3 DNA reads TGTGCCATCAGTGATTACGTAAGGGACAGCGGAGAAAAACTGTTTTTT.

The V gene is TRBV5-4, the J gene TRBJ2-6; D uncertain. The CDR3 covers 17 residues. The germline V and J ends were trimmed by 5 bases and 0 bases, with 15 bases remaining between them. CDR1 and CDR2 from the germline V gene are SGHNT and YYREEE (reference sequence). The DNA for the CDR3 is TGTGCCAGCAGTGGGCAGGTTGCACTCTCTGGGGCCAACGTCCTGACTTTC. Protein product: CASSGQVALSGANVLTF.

This rearrangement joins TRBV28 to TRBJ2-7; 14 nucleotides match TRBD2. Trimming took 5 bases from V and 6 from J; bases not matched to a gene: 9. The CDR3 consists of 16 residues. The V gene's germline CDR1 is MDHEN and CDR2 SYDVKM. The CDR3 DNA is TGTGCCAGCAGTACACCGGGACTAGCGGGAGACTCCGAGCAGTACTTC. This sequence encodes CASSTPGLAGDSEQYF.

The chain couples TRBV11-3 to TRBJ2-1; D call uncertain. This CDR3 spans 15 amino acids. Germline lookup yields CDR1 SGHNT and CDR2 YENEEA. Trimming removed 1 base at V and 0 bases at J, with 7 bases between. As DNA, the CDR3 is TGTGCCAGCAGCTTAGTCTGGAGCTCCTACAATGAGCAGTTCTTC. It codes for CASSLVWSSYNEQFF. Based on the CDR3 plus reference TRBV11-3 and TRBJ2-1, the full variable domain is EAGVVQSPRYKIIEKKQPVAFWCNPISGHNTLYWYLQNLGQGPELLIRYENEEAVDDSQLPKDRFSAERLKGVDSTLKIQPAELGDSAVYLCASSLVWSSYNEQFFGPGTRLTVL.

The gene calls are TRBV6-5 and TRBJ2-1; D unresolved. V was pared by 6 bases and J by 9 bases, with 18 bases between. The CDR3 extends over 14 amino acids. Germline lookup yields CDR1 MNHEY and CDR2 SVGAGI. The CDR3 loop reads CASSTTLGFSEQFF. The CDR3 region has the DNA TGTGCCAGCAGCACTACCCTAGGATTCAGTGAGCAGTTCTTC.

The V and J genes are TRBV5-4 and TRBJ2-6; D is unclear. The V end lost 0 bases, the J end lost 1 base, and 11 bases lay between the germline ends. The CDR3 runs to 17 residues. CDR1 and CDR2 (germline): SGHNT, YYREEE (reference sequence). CDR3 in amino acids: CASSLDGRLSGANVLTF. The CDR3, as DNA: TGTGCCAGCAGCTTGGATGGGCGATTATCTGGGGCCAACGTCCTGACTTTC. The full variable domain, its missing parts supplied by reference TRBV5-4 and TRBJ2-6, is ETGVTQSPTHLIKTRGQQVTLRCSSQSGHNTVSWYQQALGQGPQFIFQYYREEENGRGNFPPRFSGLQFPNYSSELNVNALELDDSALYLCASSLDGRLSGANVLTFGAGSRLTVL.

J is TRBJ2-7 and V is TRBV4-3; D may be TRBD1 (6 bases). This CDR3 has 19 residues. CDR1 and CDR2 from the germline V gene are LGHNA and YSLEER. The V end lost 4 bases, the J end lost 3 bases, and 28 bases lay between the germline ends. CDR3 sequence: CASSPQRVRGDLISYEQYF. Written as DNA, the CDR3 is TGCGCCAGCAGCCCACAGAGGGTCAGGGGTGACTTAATCAGCTACGAGCAGTACTTC.

The chain has TRBV28 and TRBJ1-6; the match to TRBD1 covers 7 bases. This CDR3 region has 16 residues. Germline assignment: CDR1 MDHEN and CDR2 SYDVKM. Trimming removed 4 bases from V and 5 bases from J; junction bases left unmatched: 8. This CDR3 is CASSSQGLINNSPLHF. The CDR3 region has the DNA TGTGCCAGCAGTTCACAGGGGTTGATCAATAATTCACCCCTCCACTTT. The full variable domain, completed using reference TRBV28 and TRBJ1-6, is DVKVTQSSRYLVKRTGEKVFLECVQDMDHENMFWYRQDPGLGLRLIYFSYDVKMKEKGDIPEGYSVSREKKERFSLILESASTNQTSMYLCASSSQGLINNSPLHFGNGTRLTVT.

CDR3 sequence reads: CASSRTGQGAQTEAFF. In nucleotides, the CDR3 is TGTGCCAGCAGTCGAACGGGACAGGGGGCGCAGACTGAAGCTTTCTTT. The chain recombines TRBV7-8 with TRBJ1-1; 12 nucleotides align to TRBD1. The V segment lost 6 bases and the J segment 5 bases; nucleotides outside the gene matches: 10. The CDR3 runs 16 residues. CDR1 and CDR2 (germline): SGHVS, FQNEAQ.

This chain uses TRBV6-2 or TRBV6-3 with TRBJ2-7; TRBD1 matches at 10 bases. Germline loops: CDR1 MNHEY, CDR2 SVGEGT. This CDR3 comprises 15 residues. The J segment lost 1 base and the V segment lost 2 bases, leaving 2 bases of the junction unmatched. Here the CDR3 reads CASSYGTGESYEQYF. The CDR3 nucleotides are TGTGCCAGCAGTTACGGGACAGGGGAATCCTACGAGCAGTACTTC.

This clone was seen only once. The J gene is TRBJ2-7, the V gene TRBV29-1; 7 nucleotides match TRBD1. Germline trimming cut 7 bases from V and 5 bases from J; bases unmatched to any gene: 8. CDR1 is SQVTM and CDR2 is ANQGSEA in the germline V gene. The CDR3 is 12 residues long. The CDR3 sequence: CSGKDRSDEQYF. CDR3 nucleotides: TGCAGCGGCAAGGACAGGAGCGACGAGCAGTACTTC.

V gene TRBV28 combines with J gene TRBJ2-7; D possibly corresponds to TRBD2 (6 bases). Germline V lookup: CDR1 MDHEN, CDR2 SYDVKM. CDR3 size: 14 residues. The V end lost 1 base, the J end lost 2 bases, and 9 bases lay between the germline ends. CDR3 loop: CASSLSGSAYEQYF. In nucleotides, the CDR3 is TGTGCCAGCAGTTTATCCGGGAGCGCCTACGAGCAGTACTTC.